This TCR beta chain is from a study of shared clonotypes between healthy human individuals. Per germline, CDR1 SGHDT and CDR2 YYEEEE. Between the trimmed V and J ends, which lost 0 bases and 3 bases, there was a span of 18 bases. The CDR3 covers 17 residues. Naive CD8 cells, CD45RO-negative and positively selected for CCR7, excluded terminally differentiated effector memory CD45RA+ cells. TCRdb's table, derived via immunoSEQ multiplex PCR, lists solely in-frame clones and lacks some. The sample has around 1.9 million clones, approximately 94% seen once. This chain joins TRBV5-6 and TRBJ1-2, with D tentatively TRBD1 (6 bases). The receptor was isolated from a man aged 18 to 35 in good health. Some clones in this sample may be carry-over from other donors' samples. Material for sequencing was naive CD8+ T cells from PBMCs. CDR3 region: CASSLANRGPPYYGYTF. For the CDR3, the DNA is TGTGCCAGCAGCTTGGCCAATCGGGGGCCCCCCTACTATGGCTACACCTTC.